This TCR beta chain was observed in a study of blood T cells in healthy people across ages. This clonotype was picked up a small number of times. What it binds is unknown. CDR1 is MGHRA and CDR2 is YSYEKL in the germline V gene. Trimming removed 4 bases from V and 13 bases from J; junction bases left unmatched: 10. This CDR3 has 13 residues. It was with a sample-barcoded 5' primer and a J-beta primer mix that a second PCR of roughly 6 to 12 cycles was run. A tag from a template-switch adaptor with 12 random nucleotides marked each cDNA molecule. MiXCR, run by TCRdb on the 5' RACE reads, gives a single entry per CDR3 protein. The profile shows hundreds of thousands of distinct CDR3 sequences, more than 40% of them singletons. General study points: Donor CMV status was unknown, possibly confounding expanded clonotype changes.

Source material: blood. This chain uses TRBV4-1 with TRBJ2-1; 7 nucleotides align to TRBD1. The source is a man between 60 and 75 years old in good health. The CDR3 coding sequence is TGCGCCAGCAGCCGTAGACAGGGCGTCGTTCAGTTCTTC. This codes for CASSRRQGVVQFF.